This record covers a single TCR beta chain. What it binds is unknown. The read stops 3 residues short of the end of the CDR3; the missing end is completed from the germline J gene. The CDR3 is 12 amino acids. The ends were cut back, 4 bases at V and 7 bases at J, with 8 bases in the middle. CDR1 and CDR2 from the germline V gene are SGHTA and FQGNSA. Some clones are missing from TCRdb's copy, which holds only in-frame ones; the method was immunoSEQ multiplex PCR. The data show 20,000 or so clones, and the top ten clones hold around 3.3%. These data belong to a study of T cells in women clearing cervical HPV infection. Study context: Controls gave blood once infection was undetectable; cases at lesion identification.

Study findings and constraints: Associations may precede or follow infection; HPV-specific or memory T cells were not isolated.

The chain links TRBV7-2 to TRBJ1-5; D gene uncertain. The sequence came from a woman aged 18 to 75 with a cervical HPV16 infection that either progressed to CIN3+ or cleared (not recorded which). Sample: blood buffy coat. The CDR3 bases that were read are TGTGCCAGCAGCTCCCCGAGGCAGCCC. Amino acid sequence: CASSSPRQP. The CDR3 as a whole reads CASSSPRQPQHF.